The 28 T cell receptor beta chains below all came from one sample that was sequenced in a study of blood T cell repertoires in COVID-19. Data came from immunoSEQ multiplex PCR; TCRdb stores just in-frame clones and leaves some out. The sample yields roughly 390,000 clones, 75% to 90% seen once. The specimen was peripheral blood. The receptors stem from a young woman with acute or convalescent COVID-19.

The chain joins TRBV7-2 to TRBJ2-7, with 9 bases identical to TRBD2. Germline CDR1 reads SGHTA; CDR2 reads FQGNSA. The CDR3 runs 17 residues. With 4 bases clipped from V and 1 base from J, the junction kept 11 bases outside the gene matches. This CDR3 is CASSSAGRAGGSYEQYF. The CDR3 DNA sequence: TGTGCCAGCAGCTCCGCGGGGCGAGCGGGGGGATCCTACGAGCAGTACTTC. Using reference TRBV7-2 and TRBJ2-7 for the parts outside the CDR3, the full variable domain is GAGVSQSPSNKVTEKGKDVELRCDPISGHTALYWYRQSLGQGLEFLIYFQGNSAPDKSGLPSDRFSAERTGGSVSTLTIQRTQQEDSAVYLCASSSAGRAGGSYEQYFGPGTRLTVT.

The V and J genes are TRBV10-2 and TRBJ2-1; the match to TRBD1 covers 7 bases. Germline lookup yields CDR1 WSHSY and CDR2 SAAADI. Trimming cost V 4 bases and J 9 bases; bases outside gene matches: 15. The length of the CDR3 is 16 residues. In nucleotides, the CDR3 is TGCGCCAGCAGTGGAAAGATCGGAGACAGGGTTGGTGAGCAGTTCTTC. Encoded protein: CASSGKIGDRVGEQFF.

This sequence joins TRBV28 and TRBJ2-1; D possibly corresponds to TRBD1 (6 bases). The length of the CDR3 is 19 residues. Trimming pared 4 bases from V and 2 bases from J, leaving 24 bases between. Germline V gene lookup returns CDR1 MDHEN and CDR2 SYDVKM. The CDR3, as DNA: TGTGCCAGCAGTTCCCCTGCGGGTGACAGGATTTATACCTACAATGAGCAGTTCTTC. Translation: CASSSPAGDRIYTYNEQFF.

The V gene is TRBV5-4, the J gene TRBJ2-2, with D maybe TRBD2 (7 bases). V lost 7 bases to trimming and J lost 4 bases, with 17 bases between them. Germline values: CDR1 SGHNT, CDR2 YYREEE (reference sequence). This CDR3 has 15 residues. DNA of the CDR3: TGTGCCAGCGAAGAGAGGGGGGGCCCCACCGGGGAGCTGTTTTTT. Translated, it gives CASEERGGPTGELFF.

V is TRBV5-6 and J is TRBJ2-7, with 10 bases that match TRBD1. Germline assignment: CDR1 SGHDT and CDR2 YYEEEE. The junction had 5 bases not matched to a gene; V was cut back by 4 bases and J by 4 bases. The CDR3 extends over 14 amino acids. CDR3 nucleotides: TGTGCCAGCAGCCCGGGACAGGGGTTGTACGAGCAGTACTTC. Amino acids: CASSPGQGLYEQYF.

The chain's CDR3 is CASSPRGREQPQHF. The DNA of the CDR3 is TGTGCCAGCAGTCCCCGGGGGCGGGAGCAGCCCCAGCATTTT. This chain connects TRBV7-2 to TRBJ1-5; perhaps TRBD1 as D (6 bases). Germline CDR1 and CDR2: SGHTA and FQGNSA. CDR3 length equals 14 residues. V dropped 6 bases and J dropped 7 bases, with 16 bases sitting between them.

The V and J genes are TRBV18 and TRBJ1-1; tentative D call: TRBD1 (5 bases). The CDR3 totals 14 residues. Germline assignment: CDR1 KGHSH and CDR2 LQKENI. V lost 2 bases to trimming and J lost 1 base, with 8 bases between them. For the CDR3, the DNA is TGTGCCAGCTCACCATCGACAGAGAACACTGAAGCTTTCTTT. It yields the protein CASSPSTENTEAFF.

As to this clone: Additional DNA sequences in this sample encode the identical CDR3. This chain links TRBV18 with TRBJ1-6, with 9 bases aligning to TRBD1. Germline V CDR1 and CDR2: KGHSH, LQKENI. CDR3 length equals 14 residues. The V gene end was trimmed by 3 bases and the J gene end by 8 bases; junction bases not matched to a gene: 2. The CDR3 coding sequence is TGTGCCAGCTCACCGACAGGGGGGGATTCACCCCTCCACTTT. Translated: CASSPTGGDSPLHF.

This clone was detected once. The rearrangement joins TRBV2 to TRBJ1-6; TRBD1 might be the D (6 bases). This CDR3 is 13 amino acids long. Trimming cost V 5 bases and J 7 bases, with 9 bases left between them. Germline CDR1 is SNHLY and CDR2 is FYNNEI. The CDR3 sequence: CASSTGLNSPLHF. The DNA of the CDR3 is TGTGCCAGCAGTACAGGGTTAAATTCACCCCTCCACTTT.

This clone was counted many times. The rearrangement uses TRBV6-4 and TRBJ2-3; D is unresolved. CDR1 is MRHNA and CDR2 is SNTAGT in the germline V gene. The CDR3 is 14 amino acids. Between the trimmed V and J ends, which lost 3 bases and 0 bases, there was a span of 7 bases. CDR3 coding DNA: TGTGCCAGCAGTGAATCAGGTAGCACAGATACGCAGTATTTT. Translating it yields CASSESGSTDTQYF.

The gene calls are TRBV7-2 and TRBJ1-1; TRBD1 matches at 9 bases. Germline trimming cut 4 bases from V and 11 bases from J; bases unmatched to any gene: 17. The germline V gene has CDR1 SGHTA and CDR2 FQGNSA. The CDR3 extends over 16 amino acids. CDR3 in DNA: TGTGCCAGCAGCTCCGGGTGGGAGGGACAGGGTGTTGGGGCTTTCTTT. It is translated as CASSSGWEGQGVGAFF. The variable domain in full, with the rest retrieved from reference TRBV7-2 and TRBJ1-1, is GAGVSQSPSNKVTEKGKDVELRCDPISGHTALYWYRQSLGQGLEFLIYFQGNSAPDKSGLPSDRFSAERTGGSVSTLTIQRTQQEDSAVYLCASSSGWEGQGVGAFFGQGTRLTVV.

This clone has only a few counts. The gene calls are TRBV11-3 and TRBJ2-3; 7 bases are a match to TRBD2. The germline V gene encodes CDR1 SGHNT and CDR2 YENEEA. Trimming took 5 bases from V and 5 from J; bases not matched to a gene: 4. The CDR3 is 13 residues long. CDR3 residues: CASSPGEGDTQYF. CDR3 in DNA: TGTGCCAGCAGCCCGGGGGAGGGAGATACGCAGTATTTT. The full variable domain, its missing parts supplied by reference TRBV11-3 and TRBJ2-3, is EAGVVQSPRYKIIEKKQPVAFWCNPISGHNTLYWYLQNLGQGPELLIRYENEEAVDDSQLPKDRFSAERLKGVDSTLKIQPAELGDSAVYLCASSPGEGDTQYFGPGTRLTVL.

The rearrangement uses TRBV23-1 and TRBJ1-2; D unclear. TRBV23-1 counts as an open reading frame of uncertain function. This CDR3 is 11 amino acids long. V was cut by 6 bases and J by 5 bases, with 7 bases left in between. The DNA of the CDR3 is TGCGCCAGCAGACCGAGTTATGGCTACACCTTC. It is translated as CASRPSYGYTF.

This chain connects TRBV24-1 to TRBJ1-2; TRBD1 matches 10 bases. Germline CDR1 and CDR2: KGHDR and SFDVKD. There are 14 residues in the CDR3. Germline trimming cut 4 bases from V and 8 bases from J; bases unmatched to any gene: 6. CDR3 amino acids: CATSETGTGEGYTF. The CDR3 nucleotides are TGTGCCACCAGTGAAACCGGGACAGGGGAAGGCTACACCTTC.

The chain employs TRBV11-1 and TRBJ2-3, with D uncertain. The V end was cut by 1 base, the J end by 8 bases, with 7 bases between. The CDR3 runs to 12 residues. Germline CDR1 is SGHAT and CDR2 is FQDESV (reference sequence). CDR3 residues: CASSLGASTQYF. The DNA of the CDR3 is TGTGCCAGCAGCTTAGGGGCGAGTACGCAGTATTTT.

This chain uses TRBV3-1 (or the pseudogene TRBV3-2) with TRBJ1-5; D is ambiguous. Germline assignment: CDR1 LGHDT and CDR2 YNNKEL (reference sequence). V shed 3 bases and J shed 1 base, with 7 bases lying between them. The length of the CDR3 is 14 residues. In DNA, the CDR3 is TGTGCCAGCAGCCAGGGAGCAAGCAATCAGCCCCAGCATTTT. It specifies CASSQGASNQPQHF.

This chain's CDR3 is CASSAQAGSGNTIYF. The CDR3 nucleotides are TGTGCCAGCAGCGCCCAGGCAGGGTCTGGAAACACCATATATTTT. This chain connects TRBV9 to TRBJ1-3; possible D gene TRBD1, 5 bases. V was clipped by 3 bases and J by 1 base, with 11 bases between them. Germline V gene sequence: CDR1 SGDLS, CDR2 YYNGEE. The CDR3 consists of 15 residues.

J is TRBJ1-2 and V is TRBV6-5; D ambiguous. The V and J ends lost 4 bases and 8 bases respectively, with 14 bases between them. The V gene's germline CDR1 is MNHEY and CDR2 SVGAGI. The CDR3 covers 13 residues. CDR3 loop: CASSFWETGGYTF. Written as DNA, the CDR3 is TGTGCCAGCAGTTTTTGGGAAACGGGAGGCTACACCTTC.

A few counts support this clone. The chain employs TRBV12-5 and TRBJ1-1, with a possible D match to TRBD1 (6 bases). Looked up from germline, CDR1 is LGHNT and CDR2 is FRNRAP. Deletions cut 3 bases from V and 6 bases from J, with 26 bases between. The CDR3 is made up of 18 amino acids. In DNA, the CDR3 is TGTGCTAGTGGTTTCCCGAGGGTTGAGACAGGTCCCCCGGCTGAAGCTTTCTTT. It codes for CASGFPRVETGPPAEAFF.

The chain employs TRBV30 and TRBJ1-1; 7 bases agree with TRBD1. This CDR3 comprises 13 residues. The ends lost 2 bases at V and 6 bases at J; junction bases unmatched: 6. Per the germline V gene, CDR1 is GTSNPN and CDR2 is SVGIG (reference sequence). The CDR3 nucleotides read TGTGCCTGGAGTATCATCCAGGGGGCTGAAGCTTTCTTT. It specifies CAWSIIQGAEAFF.

The CDR3 coding sequence is TGCAGCGCTTCGACAGGGGATGGGTATCAGCCCCAGCATTTT. Protein: CSASTGDGYQPQHF. The gene calls are TRBV29-1 and TRBJ1-5; 8 bases line up with TRBD1. From germline, CDR1 is SQVTM and CDR2 ANQGSEA. This CDR3 has 14 amino acids. With V trimmed by 7 bases and J by 5 bases, 10 bases remained unmatched. The complete variable domain, with remaining parts taken from reference TRBV29-1 and TRBJ1-5, reads SAVISQKPSRDICQRGTSLTIQCQVDSQVTMMFWYRQQPGQSLTLIATANQGSEATYESGFVIDKFPISRPNLTFSTLTVSNMSPEDSSIYLCSASTGDGYQPQHFGDGTRLSIL.

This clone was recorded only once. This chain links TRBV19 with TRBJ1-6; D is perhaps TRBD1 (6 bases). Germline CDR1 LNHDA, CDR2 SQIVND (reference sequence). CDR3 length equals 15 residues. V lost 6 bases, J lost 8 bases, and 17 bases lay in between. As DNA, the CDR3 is TGTGCCAGTAGGGCCAGACGGGACACCGATTCACCCCTCCACTTT. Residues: CASRARRDTDSPLHF.

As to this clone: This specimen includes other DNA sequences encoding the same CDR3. In DNA, the CDR3 is TGTGCCAGCAGCTTAGGTGGTCAGGGGGAGACCCAGTACTTC. Translation gives CASSLGGQGETQYF. The chain joins TRBV7-9 to TRBJ2-5; tentative D call: TRBD1 (6 bases). This CDR3 has 14 residues. Trimming left V 1 base short and J 5 bases short, with 11 bases between. Germline V CDR1 and CDR2: SEHNR, FQNEAQ (reference sequence). The full variable domain, completed using reference TRBV7-9 and TRBJ2-5, is DTGVSQNPRHKITKRGQNVTFRCDPISEHNRLYWYRQTLGQGPEFLTYFQNEAQLEKSRLLSDRFSAERPKGSFSTLEIQRTEQGDSAMYLCASSLGGQGETQYFGPGTRLLVL.

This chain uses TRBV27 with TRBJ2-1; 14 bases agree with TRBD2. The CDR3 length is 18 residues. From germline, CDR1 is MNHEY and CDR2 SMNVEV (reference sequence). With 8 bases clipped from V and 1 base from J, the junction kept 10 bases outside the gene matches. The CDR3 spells CASSGGLAGGGSYNEQFF. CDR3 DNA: TGTGCCAGCTCTGGAGGACTAGCGGGGGGTGGTTCCTACAATGAGCAGTTCTTC.

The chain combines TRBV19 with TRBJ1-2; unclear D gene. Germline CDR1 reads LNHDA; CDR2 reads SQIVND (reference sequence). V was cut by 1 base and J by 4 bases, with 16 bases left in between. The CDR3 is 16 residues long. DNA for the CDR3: TGTGCCAGTAGTATAGGTTCCTCGGGTTCTGGCTATGGCTACACCTTC. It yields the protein CASSIGSSGSGYGYTF.

The DNA for the CDR3 is TGTGCCACCTACGGGGTTCCCGGGACAAACTATGGCTACACCTTC. Protein sequence: CATYGVPGTNYGYTF. The rearrangement uses TRBV6-5 and TRBJ1-2, with D tentatively TRBD1 (6 bases). This CDR3 comprises 15 residues. Between the trimmed V and J ends, which lost 10 bases and 2 bases, there was a span of 20 bases. CDR1 is MNHEY, CDR2 SVGAGI, per germline.

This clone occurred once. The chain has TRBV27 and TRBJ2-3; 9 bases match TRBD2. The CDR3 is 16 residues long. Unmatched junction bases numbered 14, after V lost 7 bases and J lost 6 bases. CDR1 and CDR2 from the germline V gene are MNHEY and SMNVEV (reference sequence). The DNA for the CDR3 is TGTGCCAGCACCCCCCTGGTTGGCGGGAGGGTTGATACGCAGTATTTT. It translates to CASTPLVGGRVDTQYF.

As DNA, the CDR3 is TGTGCCAGCAGCCCTGCACCTCTCAGGGGAAACGAGCAGTACTTC. It codes for CASSPAPLRGNEQYF. The rearrangement joins TRBV28 to TRBJ2-7; weak D call: TRBD1 (6 bases). Germline CDR1 MDHEN, CDR2 SYDVKM. Trimming pared 6 bases from V and 5 bases from J, leaving 20 bases between. This CDR3 is built from 15 residues.